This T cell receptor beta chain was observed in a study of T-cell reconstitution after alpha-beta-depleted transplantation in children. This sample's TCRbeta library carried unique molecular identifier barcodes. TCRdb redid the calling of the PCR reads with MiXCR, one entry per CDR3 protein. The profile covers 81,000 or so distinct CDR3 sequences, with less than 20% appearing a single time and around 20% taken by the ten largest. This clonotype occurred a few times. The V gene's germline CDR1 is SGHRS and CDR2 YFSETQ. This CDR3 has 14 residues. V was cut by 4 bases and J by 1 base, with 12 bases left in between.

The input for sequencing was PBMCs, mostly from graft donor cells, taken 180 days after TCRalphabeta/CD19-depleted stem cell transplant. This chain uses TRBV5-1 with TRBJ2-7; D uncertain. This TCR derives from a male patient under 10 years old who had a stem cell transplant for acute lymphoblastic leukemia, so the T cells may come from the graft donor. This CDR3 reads CASSPSTESYEQYF. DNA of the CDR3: TGCGCCAGCAGCCCTTCGACGGAATCCTACGAGCAGTACTTC.